This TCR beta chain came from a study of CD8 T cells in Susac syndrome. Study-wide results and limits: The TCR sequencing and HLA analysis in the study involved a relatively small number of individuals, as the study acknowledged.

Roughly 0.45 to 1 ug RNA was reverse transcribed with random hexamers. Amplification of TCR beta CDR3 was carried out by immunoSEQ multiplex PCR, which covered 54 Vbeta and 13 Jbeta segments. MiXCR, applied by TCRdb to the immunoSEQ multiplex PCR reads, yields one record per CDR3 protein. This repertoire shows some 180,000 distinct CDR3 sequences, about 94% found once; its top ten account for 0.1%. In germline, CDR1 is LGHDT, CDR2 YNNKEL (reference sequence). Trimming took 4 bases from V and 6 from J; bases not matched to a gene: 5. This CDR3 has 15 residues. The control group consisted of healthy donors matched for age and sex. TEMRA cells were FACS-enriched and CD8+ and CD4+ T cells negatively isolated. About this clonotype itself: What it recognizes is unknown.

This chain uses TRBV3-1 with TRBJ2-1; 11 bases are a match to TRBD2. The source of this sequence is a human donor in good health. Sample: CD4+ T cells from PBMCs. The CDR3 DNA is TGTGCCAGCAGCCTAGCCGGGACTAGCGGCAATGAGCAGTTCTTC. Protein: CASSLAGTSGNEQFF.